A selection of T cell receptor beta chains follows, all from one sample in a study of graft-versus-host responses after intestinal transplantation. Assay: immunoSEQ multiplex PCR; the TCRdb copy retains only in-frame clones and omits some. The table records about 150,000 clones, around nine tenths of them present only once. The antigens these receptors bind are not known. The starting material was unstimulated CD4+ T cells sorted from spleen or lymph node cells, obtained before intestinal transplant. All receptors derive from a human donor who received an intestinal transplant. CDR3s include the opening cysteine and the closing phenylalanine or tryptophan. The D gene is left open where the match is weak. Rows may omit the clone size; those that give it use once, few, many or a size class.

j_call d_call clone_size cdr3_length v_call cdr3_nt cdr3_aa
TRBJ2-5 NA NA 14 TRBV6-6 TGTGCCAGCAGTTACTCGAAAGCCCAAGAGACCCAGTACTTC CASSYSKAQETQYF
TRBJ2-3 NA once 14 TRBV2 TGTGCCAGCCGACGTGGGACCGATTTAGATACGCAGTATTTT CASRRGTDLDTQYF
TRBJ2-7 NA once 13 TRBV27 TGTGCCAGCAGTTTACTGGGCGCCTACGAGCAGTACTTC CASSLLGAYEQYF
TRBJ2-3 TRBD2 few 14 TRBV11-3 TGTGCCAGCAGCTTAGGTGCGGGAGGTGATACGCAGTATTTT CASSLGAGGDTQYF
TRBJ2-6 TRBD2 NA 18 TRBV5-1 TGCGCCAGCAGCTTGGAAGGGAGGGGCAGGTCGGAGGAGAACGTCCTGACTTTC CASSLEGRGRSEENVLTF
TRBJ2-5 NA NA 14 TRBV19 TGTGCCAGTAGTCTACTGGACAGCCAAGAGACCCAGTACTTC CASSLLDSQETQYF
TRBJ2-2 TRBD2 NA 17 TRBV5-1 TGCGCCAGCAGACTCGGACTAGCGGGAGCATGGACCGGGGAGCTGTTTTTT CASRLGLAGAWTGELFF
TRBJ1-3 NA NA 18 TRBV10-1 TGCGCCAGCAGTGATGTGCATCTCGGTGGCCTCTCTGGAAACACCATATATTTT CASSDVHLGGLSGNTIYF
TRBJ2-2 NA NA 14 TRBV10-3 TGTGCCATCACCGGGACGGCCGGCACCGGGGAGCTGTTTTTT CAITGTAGTGELFF
TRBJ2-7 NA NA 14 TRBV6-1 TGTGCCAGCAGCGCCTCAGACAGGGAGGACGAGCAGTACTTC CASSASDREDEQYF
TRBJ2-1 TRBD1 NA 14 TRBV18 TGTGCCAGCTCACCGACTCTACAGGGGAATGAGCAGTTCTTC CASSPTLQGNEQFF
TRBJ1-5 TRBD1 few 14 TRBV19 TGTGCCAGTATAGGACAGGGGGGGAGACAGCCCCAGCATTTT CASIGQGGRQPQHF
TRBJ2-3 TRBD1 NA 16 TRBV10-3 TGTGCCATCAGTGAGTCCGACAGGGTCGGGACAGATACGCAGTATTTT CAISESDRVGTDTQYF
TRBJ1-2 TRBD1 NA 14 TRBV10-2 TGCGCCAGCAGCTACTCGGACAGGGAGTATGGCTACACCTTC CASSYSDREYGYTF
TRBJ2-7 TRBD1 NA 14 TRBV6-6 TGTGCCAGCAGTTCCGGGACAGGCTCTGAAGAGCAGTACTTC CASSSGTGSEEQYF
TRBJ2-7 TRBD1 NA 14 TRBV23-1 TGCGCCAGCAGTTCCCGACAGGGATCCTACGAGCAGTACTTC CASSSRQGSYEQYF
TRBJ2-5 TRBD2 NA 15 TRBV7-8 TGTGCCAGCGCTCAGAGACTAGCGGGAGGGGAGACCCAGTACTTC CASAQRLAGGETQYF
TRBJ2-1 TRBD2 NA 16 TRBV7-9 TGTGCCAGCAGCTTAGAAGGGACTAGCGGGATTGATGAGCAGTTCTTC CASSLEGTSGIDEQFF
TRBJ1-1 NA NA 15 TRBV18 TGTGCCAGCTCACCACCGAACAGAATGAACACTGAAGCTTTCTTT CASSPPNRMNTEAFF
TRBJ2-5 TRBD2 NA 17 TRBV5-1 TGCGCCAGCAGCTACCGGACTAGCGGGAGTGCCTTAAAGACCCAGTACTTC CASSYRTSGSALKTQYF
TRBJ2-2 TRBD1 few 16 TRBV2 TGTGCCAGCAGGGGACAGGGTAACCGAAACACCGGGGAGCTGTTTTTT CASRGQGNRNTGELFF
TRBJ1-4 NA NA 13 TRBV2 TGTGCCAGCAGTGGGGGACCTTATGAAAAACTGTTTTTT CASSGGPYEKLFF
TRBJ2-3 NA NA 16 TRBV10-2 TGCGCCACCAAAGGGGTGGGACGGGCCCTCACAGATACGCAGTATTTT CATKGVGRALTDTQYF
TRBJ1-1 TRBD1 NA 15 TRBV19 TGTGCCAGTAGTCTCCAGGGACAGGGAAAGACTGAAGCTTTCTTT CASSLQGQGKTEAFF
TRBJ2-7 TRBD2 once 14 TRBV30 TGTGCCTGGAGTAATAGCGGGAGTTCGGGGGAGCAGTACTTC CAWSNSGSSGEQYF
TRBJ2-1 TRBD1 NA 17 TRBV19 TGTGCCAGTAGTATAGATCAACCCGGACAGGGGCCAAATGAGCAGTTCTTC CASSIDQPGQGPNEQFF
TRBJ1-4 TRBD1 NA 17 TRBV9 TGTGCCAGCAGCGTAACGGACAGGGGGCTCCTAAATGAAAAACTGTTTTTT CASSVTDRGLLNEKLFF
TRBJ2-3 NA NA 16 TRBV5-4 TGTGCCAGCAGCTTAACCAGCGGGTTCCGAACAGATACGCAGTATTTT CASSLTSGFRTDTQYF
TRBJ2-3 TRBD2 NA 16 TRBV5-4 TGTGCCAGCAGCTCCTCAGCGGGAGGCTGGACAGATACGCAGTATTTT CASSSSAGGWTDTQYF
TRBJ2-7 TRBD2 NA 13 TRBV28 TGTGCCAGCAGGGCGGGAGGTGTCTACGAGCAGTACTTC CASRAGGVYEQYF